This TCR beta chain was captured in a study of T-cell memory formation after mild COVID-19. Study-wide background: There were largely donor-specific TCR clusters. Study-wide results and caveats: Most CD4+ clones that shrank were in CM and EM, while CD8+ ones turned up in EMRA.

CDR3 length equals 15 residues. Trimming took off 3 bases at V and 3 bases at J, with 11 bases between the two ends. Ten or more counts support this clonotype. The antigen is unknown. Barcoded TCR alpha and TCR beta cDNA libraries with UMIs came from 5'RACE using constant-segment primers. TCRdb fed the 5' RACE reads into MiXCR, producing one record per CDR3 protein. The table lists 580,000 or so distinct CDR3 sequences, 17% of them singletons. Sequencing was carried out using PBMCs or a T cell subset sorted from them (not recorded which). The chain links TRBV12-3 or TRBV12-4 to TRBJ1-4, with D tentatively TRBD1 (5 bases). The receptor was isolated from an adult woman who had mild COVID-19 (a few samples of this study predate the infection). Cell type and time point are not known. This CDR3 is CASSFGGRANEKLFF. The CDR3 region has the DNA TGTGCCAGCAGTTTTGGGGGTAGGGCTAATGAAAAACTGTTTTTT.